This T cell receptor beta chain was sequenced for a study of T cells in Graves' hyperthyroidism and ophthalmopathy. Template material for amplifying TCR beta CDR3 regions consisted of RNA transcripts. The TCR CDR3 was amplified in a first-round RT-PCR using the HTBI primer set. MiXCR was run by TCRdb on the multiplex PCR reads, yielding one entry per CDR3 protein. The sample yields 620,000 or so distinct CDR3 sequences, around 13% seen once. Together with thyroid ultrasound, orbital computed tomography, serum thyroxine and TRAb, clinical symptoms were used for diagnoses. Extraction of PBMCs used approximately 10 ml of fresh peripheral blood. CDR1 is MNHEY and CDR2 is SMNVEV in the germline V gene (reference sequence). The CDR3 consists of 15 residues. V gave up 2 bases and J gave up 2 bases, with 13 bases separating them. In its sample, this clonotype was seen many times.

V is TRBV27 and J is TRBJ2-7; D unclear. The TCR sequence derives from a woman in her forties or fifties with Graves' ophthalmopathy. Sequenced sample: blood. As DNA, the CDR3 is TGTGCCAGCAGTTTAAACGCAGGACCACCCTACGAGCAGTACTTC. This encodes CASSLNAGPPYEQYF.